The entry that follows covers one T cell receptor beta chain sequence. Data came from immunoSEQ multiplex PCR; TCRdb stores just in-frame clones and leaves some out. The sample has some 630,000 clones; 95% to 97% are singletons. These data are taken from a study of shared clonotypes between healthy human individuals. Germline values: CDR1 SNHLY, CDR2 FYNNEI. With 3 bases removed from V and 2 bases from J, the gap between germline ends came to 8 bases. The CDR3 covers 14 residues. Selected positively for CCR7 and CD45RO-negative, naive CD8 cells excluded terminally differentiated effector memory CD45RA+ cells.

Specimen: naive CD8+ T cells sorted from blood. The source of this sequence is a woman in her 30s in good health. V is TRBV2 and J is TRBJ1-3, with D perhaps matching TRBD1 (6 bases). The CDR3 is CASSEGGAGNTIYF. In nucleotides, the CDR3 is TGTGCCAGCAGTGAGGGGGGCGCTGGAAACACCATATATTTT.